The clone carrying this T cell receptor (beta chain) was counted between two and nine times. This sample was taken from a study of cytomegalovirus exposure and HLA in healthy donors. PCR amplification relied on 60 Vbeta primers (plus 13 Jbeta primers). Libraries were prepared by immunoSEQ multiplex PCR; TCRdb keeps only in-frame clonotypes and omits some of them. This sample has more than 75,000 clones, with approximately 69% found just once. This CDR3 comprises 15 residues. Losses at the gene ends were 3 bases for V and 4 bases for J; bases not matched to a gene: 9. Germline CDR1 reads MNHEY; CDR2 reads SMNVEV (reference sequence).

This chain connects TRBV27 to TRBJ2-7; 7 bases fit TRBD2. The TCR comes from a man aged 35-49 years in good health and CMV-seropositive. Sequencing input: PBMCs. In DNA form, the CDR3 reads TGTGCCAGCAGTTTTACGGCTAGCGGCAGTTACGAGCAGTACTTC. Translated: CASSFTASGSYEQYF.